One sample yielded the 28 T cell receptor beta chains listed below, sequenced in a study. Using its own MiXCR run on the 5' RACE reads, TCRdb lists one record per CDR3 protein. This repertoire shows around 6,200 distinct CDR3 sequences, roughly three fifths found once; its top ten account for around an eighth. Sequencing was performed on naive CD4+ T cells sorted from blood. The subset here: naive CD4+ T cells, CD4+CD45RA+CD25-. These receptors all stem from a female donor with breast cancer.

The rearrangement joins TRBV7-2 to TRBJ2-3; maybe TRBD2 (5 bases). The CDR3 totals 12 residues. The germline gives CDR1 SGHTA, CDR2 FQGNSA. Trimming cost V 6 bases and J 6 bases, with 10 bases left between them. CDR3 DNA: TGTGCCAGCAGTTCGGACTGGGATACGCAGTATTTT. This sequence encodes CASSSDWDTQYF.

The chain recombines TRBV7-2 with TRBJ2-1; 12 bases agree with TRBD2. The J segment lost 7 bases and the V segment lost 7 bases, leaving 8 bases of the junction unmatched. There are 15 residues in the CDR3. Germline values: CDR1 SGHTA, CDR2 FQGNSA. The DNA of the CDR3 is TGTGCCAGCAACACACTAGCGGGAGGTATAAATGAGCAGTTCTTC. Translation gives CASNTLAGGINEQFF.

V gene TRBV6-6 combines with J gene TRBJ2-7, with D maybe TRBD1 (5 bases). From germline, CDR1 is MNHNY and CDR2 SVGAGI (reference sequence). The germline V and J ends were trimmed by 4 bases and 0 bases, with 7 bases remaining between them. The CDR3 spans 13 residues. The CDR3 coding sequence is TGTGCCAGCAGTTTAGGGGTCTCCTACGAGCAGTACTTC. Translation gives CASSLGVSYEQYF.

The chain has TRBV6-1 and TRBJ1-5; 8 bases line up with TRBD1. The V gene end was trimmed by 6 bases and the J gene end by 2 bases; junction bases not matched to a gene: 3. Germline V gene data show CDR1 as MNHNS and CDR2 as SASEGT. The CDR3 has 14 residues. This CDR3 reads CASREGQGNQPQHF. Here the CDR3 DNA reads TGTGCCAGCAGAGAGGGACAGGGCAATCAGCCCCAGCATTTT.

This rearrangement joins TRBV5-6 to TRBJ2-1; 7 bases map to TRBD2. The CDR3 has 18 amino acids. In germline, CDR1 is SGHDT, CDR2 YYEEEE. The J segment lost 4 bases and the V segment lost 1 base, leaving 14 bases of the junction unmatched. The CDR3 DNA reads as TGTGCCAGCAGCTTGTTTTATCTAATCCTAGCGGCATACAATGAGCAGTTCTTC. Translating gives CASSLFYLILAAYNEQFF. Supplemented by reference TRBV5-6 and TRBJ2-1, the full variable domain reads DAGVTQSPTHLIKTRGQQVTLRCSPKSGHDTVSWYQQALGQGPQFIFQYYEEEERQRGNFPDRFSGHQFPNYSSELNVNALLLGDSALYLCASSLFYLILAAYNEQFFGPGTRLTVL.

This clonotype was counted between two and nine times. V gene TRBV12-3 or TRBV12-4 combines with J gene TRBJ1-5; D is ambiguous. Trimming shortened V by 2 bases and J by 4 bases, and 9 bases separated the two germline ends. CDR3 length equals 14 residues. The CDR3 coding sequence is TGTGCCAGCAGTTTAAGATTAGGTAATCAGCCCCAGCATTTT. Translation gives CASSLRLGNQPQHF.

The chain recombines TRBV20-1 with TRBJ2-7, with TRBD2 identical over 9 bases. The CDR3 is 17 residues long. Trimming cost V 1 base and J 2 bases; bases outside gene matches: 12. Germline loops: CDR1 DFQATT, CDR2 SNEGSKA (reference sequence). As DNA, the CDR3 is TGCAGTGCTAGAGTATATGATTCGGGCGGGAGGGCCTACGAGCAGTACTTC. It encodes CSARVYDSGGRAYEQYF.

The CDR3 protein is CASSRGQGAYEQYF. The CDR3 DNA reads TGTGCCAGCAGCAGAGGACAGGGGGCGTACGAGCAGTACTTC. The rearrangement links TRBV7-9 to TRBJ2-7; TRBD1 aligns across 11 bases. V gave up 5 bases and J gave up 4 bases; unmatched junction bases: 4. Germline CDR1 reads SEHNR; CDR2 reads FQNEAQ (reference sequence). The CDR3 spans 14 residues.

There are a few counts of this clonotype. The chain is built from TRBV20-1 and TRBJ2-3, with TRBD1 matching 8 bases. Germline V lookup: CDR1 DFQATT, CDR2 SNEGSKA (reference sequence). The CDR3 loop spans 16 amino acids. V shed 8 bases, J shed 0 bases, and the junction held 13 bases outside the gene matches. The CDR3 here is CSPGTGRESSTDTQYF. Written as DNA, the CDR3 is TGCAGTCCCGGGACAGGCCGAGAATCTAGCACAGATACGCAGTATTTT.

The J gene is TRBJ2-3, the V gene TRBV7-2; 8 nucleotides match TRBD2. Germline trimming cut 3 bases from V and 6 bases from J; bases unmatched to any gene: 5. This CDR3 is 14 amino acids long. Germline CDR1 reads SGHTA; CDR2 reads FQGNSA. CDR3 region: CASSFLSGDDTQYF. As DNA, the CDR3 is TGTGCCAGCAGCTTTCTTAGCGGGGATGATACGCAGTATTTT.

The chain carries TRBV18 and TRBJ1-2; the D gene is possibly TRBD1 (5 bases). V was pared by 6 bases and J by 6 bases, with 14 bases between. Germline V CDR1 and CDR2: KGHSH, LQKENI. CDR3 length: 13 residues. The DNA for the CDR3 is TGTGCCAGCTCGGCCGACAGCGTGGATGGCTACACCTTC. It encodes CASSADSVDGYTF.

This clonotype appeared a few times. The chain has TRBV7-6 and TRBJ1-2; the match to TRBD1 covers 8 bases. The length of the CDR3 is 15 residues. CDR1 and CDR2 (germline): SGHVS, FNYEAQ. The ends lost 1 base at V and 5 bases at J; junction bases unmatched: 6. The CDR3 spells CASSLGFDRGYGYTF. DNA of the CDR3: TGTGCCAGCAGCTTAGGATTCGACAGGGGTTATGGCTACACCTTC.

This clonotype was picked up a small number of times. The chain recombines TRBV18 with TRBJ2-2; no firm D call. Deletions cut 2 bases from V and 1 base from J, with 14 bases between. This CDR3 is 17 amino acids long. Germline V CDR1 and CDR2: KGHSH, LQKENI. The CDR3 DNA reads TGTGCCAGCTCACCAAACGGAAACCAATGGAACACCGGGGAGCTGTTTTTT. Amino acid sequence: CASSPNGNQWNTGELFF.

The CDR3 sequence: CASSLDTLAEAFF. DNA for the CDR3: TGCGCCAGCAGCTTGGACACCCTCGCGGAAGCTTTCTTT. V and J are TRBV5-1 and TRBJ1-1; D not certain. With 0 bases removed from V and 8 bases from J, the gap between germline ends came to 11 bases. Germline V gene lookup returns CDR1 SGHRS and CDR2 YFSETQ. CDR3 size: 13 residues.

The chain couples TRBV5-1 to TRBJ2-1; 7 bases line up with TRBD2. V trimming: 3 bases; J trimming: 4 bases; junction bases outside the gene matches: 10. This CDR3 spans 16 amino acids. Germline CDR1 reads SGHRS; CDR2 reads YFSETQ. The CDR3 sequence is CASSWDSGEGYNEQFF. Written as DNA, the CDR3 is TGCGCCAGCAGCTGGGATTCGGGGGAGGGATACAATGAGCAGTTCTTC.

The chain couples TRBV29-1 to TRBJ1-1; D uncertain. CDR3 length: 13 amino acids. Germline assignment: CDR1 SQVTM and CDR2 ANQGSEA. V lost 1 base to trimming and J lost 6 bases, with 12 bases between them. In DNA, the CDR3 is TGCAGCGTTGAAGGGGGTGCTTACGCTGAAGCTTTCTTT. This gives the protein CSVEGGAYAEAFF.

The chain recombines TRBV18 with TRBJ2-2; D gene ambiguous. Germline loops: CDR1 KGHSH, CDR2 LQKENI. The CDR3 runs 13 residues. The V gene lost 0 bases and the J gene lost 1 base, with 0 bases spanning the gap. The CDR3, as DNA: TGTGCCAGCTCACCACCGAACACCGGGGAGCTGTTTTTT. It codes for CASSPPNTGELFF.

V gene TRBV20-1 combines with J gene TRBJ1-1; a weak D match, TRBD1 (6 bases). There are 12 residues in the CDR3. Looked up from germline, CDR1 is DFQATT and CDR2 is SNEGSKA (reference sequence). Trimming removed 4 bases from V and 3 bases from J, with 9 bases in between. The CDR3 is CSAMYRDTEAFF. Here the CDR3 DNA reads TGCAGTGCTATGTACAGGGACACTGAAGCTTTCTTT.

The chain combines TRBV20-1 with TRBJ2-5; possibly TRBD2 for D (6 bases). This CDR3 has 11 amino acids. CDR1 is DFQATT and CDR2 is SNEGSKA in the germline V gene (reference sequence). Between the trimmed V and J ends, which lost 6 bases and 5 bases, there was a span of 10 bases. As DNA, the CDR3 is TGCAGTGCCGGCGGGATCGAGACCCAGTACTTC. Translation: CSAGGIETQYF.

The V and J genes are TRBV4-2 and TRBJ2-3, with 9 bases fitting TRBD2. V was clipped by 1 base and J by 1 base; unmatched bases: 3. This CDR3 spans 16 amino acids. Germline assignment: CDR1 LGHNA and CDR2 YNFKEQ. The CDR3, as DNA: TGTGCCAGCAGCCAAGTAGGCGGGAGGGGCACAGATACGCAGTATTTT. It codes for CASSQVGGRGTDTQYF.

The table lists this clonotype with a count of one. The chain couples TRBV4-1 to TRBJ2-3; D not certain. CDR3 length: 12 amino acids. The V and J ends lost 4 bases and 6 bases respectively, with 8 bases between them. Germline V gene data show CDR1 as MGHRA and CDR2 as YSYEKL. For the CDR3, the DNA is TGCGCCAGCAGCCGAGTTTATGATACGCAGTATTTT. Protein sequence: CASSRVYDTQYF.

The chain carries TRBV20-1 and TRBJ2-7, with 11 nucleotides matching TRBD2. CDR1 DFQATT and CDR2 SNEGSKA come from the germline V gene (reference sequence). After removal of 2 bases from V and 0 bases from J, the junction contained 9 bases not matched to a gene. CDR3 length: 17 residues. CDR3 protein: CSARTPIAGGSSYEQYV. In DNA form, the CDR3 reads TGCAGTGCTAGAACTCCGATAGCGGGAGGGAGCTCCTACGAGCAGTACGTC.

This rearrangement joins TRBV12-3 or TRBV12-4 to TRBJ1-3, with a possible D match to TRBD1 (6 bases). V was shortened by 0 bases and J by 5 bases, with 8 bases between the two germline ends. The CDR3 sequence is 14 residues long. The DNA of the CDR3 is TGTGCCAGCAGTTTAGCCAGGGGAAGAAACACCATATATTTT. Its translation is CASSLARGRNTIYF.

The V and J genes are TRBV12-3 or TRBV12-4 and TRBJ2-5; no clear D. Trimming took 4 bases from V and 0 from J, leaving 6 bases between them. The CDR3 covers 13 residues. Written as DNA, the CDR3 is TGTGCCAGCAGTTCAGATAACCAAGAGACCCAGTACTTC. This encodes CASSSDNQETQYF.

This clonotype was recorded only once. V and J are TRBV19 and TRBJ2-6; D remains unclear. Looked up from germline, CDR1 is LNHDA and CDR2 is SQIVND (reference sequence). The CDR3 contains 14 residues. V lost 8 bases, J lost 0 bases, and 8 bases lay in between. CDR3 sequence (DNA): TGTGCCAGTCTTCCCCCCTCTGGGGCCAACGTCCTGACTTTC. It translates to CASLPPSGANVLTF.

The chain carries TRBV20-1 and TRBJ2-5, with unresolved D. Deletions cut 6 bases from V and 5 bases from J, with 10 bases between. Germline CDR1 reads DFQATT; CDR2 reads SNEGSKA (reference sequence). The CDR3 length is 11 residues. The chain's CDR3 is CSASEEETQYF. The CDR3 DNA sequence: TGCAGTGCAAGTGAGGAGGAGACCCAGTACTTC.

This chain's CDR3 is CASRSTGLGEQYV. The CDR3 coding sequence is TGTGCCAGCAGGAGCACAGGTTTGGGGGAGCAGTACGTC. The J gene is TRBJ2-7, the V gene TRBV6-1; a possible D gene is TRBD1 (5 bases). V was cut by 6 bases and J by 7 bases, with 16 bases left in between. Germline lookup yields CDR1 MNHNS and CDR2 SASEGT. The CDR3 totals 13 residues.

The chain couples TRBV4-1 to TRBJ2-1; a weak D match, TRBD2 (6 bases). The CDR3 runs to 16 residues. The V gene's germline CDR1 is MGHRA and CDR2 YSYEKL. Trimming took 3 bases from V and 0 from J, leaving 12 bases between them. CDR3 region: CASSQVSGSSYNEQFF. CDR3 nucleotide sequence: TGCGCCAGCAGCCAGGTTAGCGGCAGCTCCTACAATGAGCAGTTCTTC.